This T cell receptor beta chain was sequenced in a study of blood T cell repertoires in COVID-19. As for the study in general: Some COVID-19 samples were acute and others convalescent; all came from the United States, Italy and Spain.

Study processing details: The assay estimated nucleated cells by amplifying reference gene primers. Using immunoSEQ multiplex PCR, the repertoire was profiled, and TCRdb retains in-frame clones only, with some absent. V and J calls and clone size come straight from that table; D and trimming were deduced from the DNA. The table shows some 250,000 clones, with about nine tenths occurring only once. Looked up from germline, CDR1 is SGHVS and CDR2 is FQNEAQ. V lost 5 bases and J lost 4; bases outside the gene matches: 10. The CDR3 has 16 amino acids. Participant-reported clinical history was the basis for cohort assignment.

The chain carries TRBV7-8 and TRBJ2-2; 7 nucleotides line up with TRBD1. The clonotype comes from a human donor in a cohort exposed to, infected with or recovered from COVID-19 (not recorded which). The donor label of this sample is uncertain. Sequencing was carried out using PBMCs or T cells enriched from blood (not recorded which). The CDR3 here is CASSPRQGRGTGELFF. The CDR3 nucleotides are TGTGCCAGCAGCCCTCGACAGGGTCGGGGCACCGGGGAGCTGTTTTTT.